This TCR beta chain originates from a study of T-cell reconstitution after alpha-beta-depleted transplantation in children listed by TCRdb under 2016. Concerning the study at large: Using TCR repertoire profiling, the study followed T-cell immune reconstitution in a quantitative way in children after TCRalphabeta/CD19-depleted allogeneic hematopoietic cell transplantation.

This clonotype has at least ten counts. Its antigen is unknown. Base quality data are lacking; no much larger clone is found one base away. The library was made by PCR. Sequencing was performed on an Illumina HiSeq 2500. TCR libraries were prepared with molecular barcoding, using unique molecular identifiers to normalize TCRbeta repertoire quantification. TCRdb took the public reads, trimmed them with fastp at Q25, ran MiXCR for clone calling and kept in-frame beta chains. Every distinct CDR3 protein forms one entry, paired with its most common genes and DNA. The sample includes 150,000 to 250,000 distinct CDR3 sequences, with roughly 14% observed a single time. The ten biggest clones cover about 13% of the sample. CDR1 DFQATT and CDR2 SNEGSKA are derived from the germline V gene (reference sequence). The CDR3 goes from the cysteine to the phenylalanine over 16 residues. Of all the DNA, just the CDR3 is kept, 48 bases in frame from base 1. Between the V and J ends, shortened by 6 bases and 0 bases respectively, the junction contains 18 bases.

The TCR sequence derives from a human donor who donated a stem cell graft to a child with acute lymphoblastic leukemia. Here the sequenced sample was PBMCs from the stem cell graft donor, taken from the stem cell graft. The chain is encoded by TRBV20-1 joined to TRBJ2-1; the D gene is possibly TRBD2, with 6 bases matching. The DNA sequence follows: TGCAGTGCCCGAGACGTCCGGGGGAGCTCCTACAATGAGCAGTTCTTC. It specifies CSARDVRGSSYNEQFF.